This TCR beta chain is drawn from a study of cytomegalovirus exposure and HLA in healthy donors. This CDR3 contains 14 residues. V shed 4 bases and J shed 9 bases, with 19 bases lying between them. From germline, CDR1 is GTSNPN and CDR2 SVGIG (reference sequence). This PCR relied on a set of 60 Vbeta primers and 13 Jbeta primers. Assay used: immunoSEQ multiplex PCR; TCRdb lists only in-frame clones, some missing. The table has roughly 230,000 clones, roughly 73% seen once. The receptor was derived from a boy aged 10-17 years in good health and CMV-seronegative. The V call is TRBV30, the J call TRBJ2-1; possible D gene TRBD2, 7 bases. The specimen sequenced was PBMCs. The CDR3 protein is CAWNSGGGGCEQFF. In DNA form, the CDR3 reads TGTGCCTGGAATTCTGGCGGGGGCGGGTGTGAGCAGTTCTTC.